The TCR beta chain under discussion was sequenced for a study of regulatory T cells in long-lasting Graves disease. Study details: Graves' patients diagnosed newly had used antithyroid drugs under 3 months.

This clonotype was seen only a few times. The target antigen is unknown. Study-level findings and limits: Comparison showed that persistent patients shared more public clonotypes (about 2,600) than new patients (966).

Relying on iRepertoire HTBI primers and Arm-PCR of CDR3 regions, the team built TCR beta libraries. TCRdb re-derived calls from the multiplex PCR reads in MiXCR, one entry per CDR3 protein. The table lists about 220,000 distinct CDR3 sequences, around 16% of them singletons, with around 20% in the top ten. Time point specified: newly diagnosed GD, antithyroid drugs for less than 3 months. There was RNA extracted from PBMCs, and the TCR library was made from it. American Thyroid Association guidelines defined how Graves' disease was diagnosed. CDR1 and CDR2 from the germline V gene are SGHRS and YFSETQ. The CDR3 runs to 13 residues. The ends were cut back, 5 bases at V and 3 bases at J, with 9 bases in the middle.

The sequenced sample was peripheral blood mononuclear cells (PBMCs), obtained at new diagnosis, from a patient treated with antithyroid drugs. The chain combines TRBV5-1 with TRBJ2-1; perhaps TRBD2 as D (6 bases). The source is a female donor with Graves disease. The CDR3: CASRSSVYNEQFF. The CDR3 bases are TGCGCCAGCAGATCTAGCGTCTACAATGAGCAGTTCTTC.